The 21 T cell receptor beta chains reported below all come from one sample, sequenced in a study of T cells in Graves' hyperthyroidism and ophthalmopathy. Amplification of TCR beta CDR3 regions used RNA as the template. The study used the HTBI primer set for a first-round RT-PCR of the TCR CDR3. TCRdb analysed the multiplex PCR reads with MiXCR anew, one entry per CDR3 protein. The sample contains approximately 400,000 distinct CDR3 sequences, 15% to 18% of which appear only once. The sample taken for sequencing was blood. Receptors were obtained from a woman between 18 and 29 years old with Graves' hyperthyroidism.

The CDR3 reads CASNPLSSGSYEQYF. Written as DNA, the CDR3 is TGTGCCAGCAACCCTCTATCTAGCGGCTCCTACGAGCAGTACTTC. The rearrangement links TRBV6-1 to TRBJ2-7; TRBD2 aligns across 7 bases. Looked up from germline, CDR1 is MNHNS and CDR2 is SASEGT. Trimming took 7 bases from V and 0 from J; bases not matched to a gene: 9. The CDR3 is 15 amino acids.

The V call is TRBV4-3, the J call TRBJ2-1; 16 bases agree with TRBD2. Germline CDR1 LGHNA, CDR2 YSLEER. V dropped 0 bases and J dropped 6; count of bases not matched to a gene: 2. The CDR3 contains 17 residues. CDR3 amino acids: CASSQEGTSGGANEQFF. Written as DNA, the CDR3 is TGCGCCAGCAGCCAAGAAGGGACTAGCGGGGGGGCCAATGAGCAGTTCTTC.

V usage is TRBV6-1 and J usage is TRBJ1-1; D remains unclear. V gave up 6 bases and J gave up 2 bases, with 13 bases separating them. Germline loops: CDR1 MNHNS, CDR2 SASEGT. CDR3 size: 14 residues. The chain's CDR3 is CASSPWEENTEAFF. DNA of the CDR3: TGTGCCAGCAGCCCATGGGAGGAAAACACTGAAGCTTTCTTT.

This clonotype was counted at least ten times. This rearrangement joins TRBV28 to TRBJ2-5; 9 nucleotides match TRBD2. The ends lost 4 bases at V and 4 bases at J; junction bases unmatched: 4. The V gene's germline CDR1 is MDHEN and CDR2 SYDVKM. This CDR3 region has 14 residues. The chain's CDR3 is CASSSGLAIETQYF. The CDR3 DNA is TGTGCCAGCAGTTCGGGACTAGCTATAGAGACCCAGTACTTC.

The chain couples TRBV3-1 to TRBJ1-1; D is unclear. The CDR3 covers 14 residues. Germline V CDR1 and CDR2: LGHDT, YNNKEL (reference sequence). The V gene lost 2 bases and the J gene lost 6 bases, with 13 bases spanning the gap. DNA of the CDR3: TGTGCCAGCAGCCAATCCCGGTTGGGGTCTGAAGCTTTCTTT. Protein sequence: CASSQSRLGSEAFF.

This clonotype was picked up many times. This chain links TRBV28 with TRBJ1-5; TRBD1 might be the D (6 bases). Germline V lookup: CDR1 MDHEN, CDR2 SYDVKM. V lost 2 bases to trimming and J lost 7 bases, with 9 bases between them. CDR3 length: 13 amino acids. The CDR3: CASSLSGGQPQHF. The CDR3 DNA reads as TGTGCCAGCAGTTTAAGTGGGGGCCAGCCCCAGCATTTT.

This clonotype has at least ten counts. The chain links TRBV5-5 to TRBJ2-4; D gene uncertain. V was cut by 0 bases and J by 9 bases, with 16 bases left in between. The CDR3 sequence is 15 residues long. Germline values: CDR1 SGHKS, CDR2 YYEKEE (reference sequence). In nucleotides, the CDR3 is TGTGCCAGCAGCTTGGGACAACAGACCCTAGGCATTCAGTACTTC. Its translation is CASSLGQQTLGIQYF.

This clonotype was recorded at least ten times. Here the CDR3 reads CSASGGSSYNEQFF. As DNA, the CDR3 is TGCAGTGCTAGTGGCGGGAGCTCCTACAATGAGCAGTTCTTC. V is TRBV20-1 and J is TRBJ2-1, with 7 bases aligning to TRBD2. Unmatched junction bases numbered 2, after V lost 3 bases and J lost 0 bases. CDR3 length: 14 amino acids. Germline V lookup: CDR1 DFQATT, CDR2 SNEGSKA (reference sequence).

There are many counts of this clonotype. The rearrangement links TRBV11-1 to TRBJ2-7, with D possibly matching TRBD2 (6 bases). The ends were cut back, 5 bases at V and 3 bases at J, with 20 bases in the middle. The germline V gene has CDR1 SGHAT and CDR2 FQDESV (reference sequence). The CDR3 loop spans 16 amino acids. CDR3 in DNA: TGTGCCAGCAGCCAGGGCGGGCGGGAAATTCGCTACGAGCAGTACTTC. Its protein product is CASSQGGREIRYEQYF.

The chain uses TRBV20-1 and TRBJ2-3; TRBD1 might be the D (7 bases). Germline CDR1 and CDR2: DFQATT and SNEGSKA (reference sequence). The CDR3 spans 16 residues. V was trimmed by 0 bases and J by 0 bases, leaving 13 bases between them. CDR3 DNA: TGCAGTGCTAGAGAGGAGGGGGCCCATAGCACAGATACGCAGTATTTT. It encodes CSAREEGAHSTDTQYF.

This clonotype came up a few times. This rearrangement joins TRBV19 to TRBJ2-1, with D maybe TRBD2 (9 bases). Germline lookup yields CDR1 LNHDA and CDR2 SQIVND (reference sequence). Between the trimmed V and J ends, which lost 6 bases and 6 bases, there was a span of 27 bases. CDR3 length: 18 residues. This CDR3 reads CASSGAGGTGIAFNEQFF. The DNA for the CDR3 is TGTGCCAGTAGCGGGGCGGGAGGGACAGGCATTGCTTTCAATGAGCAGTTCTTC.

This clonotype was detected ten times or more. V usage is TRBV2 and J usage is TRBJ2-3, with 7 bases identical to TRBD2. The trim removed 6 bases at V and 4 bases at J, leaving 13 bases unmatched. CDR1 is SNHLY and CDR2 is FYNNEI in the germline V gene. CDR3 length equals 16 residues. The CDR3 sequence: CASSVGGVVAPDTQYF. CDR3 in DNA: TGTGCCAGCAGCGTTGGGGGGGTAGTTGCGCCAGATACGCAGTATTTT. The whole variable domain, remainder taken from reference TRBV2 and TRBJ2-3, is EPEVTQTPSHQVTQMGQEVILRCVPISNHLYFYWYRQILGQKVEFLVSFYNNEISEKSEIFDDQFSVERPDGSNFTLKIRSTKLEDSAMYFCASSVGGVVAPDTQYFGPGTRLTVL.

This clonotype was picked up a small number of times. The gene calls are TRBV28 and TRBJ2-1; D possibly corresponds to TRBD2 (5 bases). CDR1 and CDR2 (germline): MDHEN, SYDVKM. The length of the CDR3 is 16 residues. Trimming pared 8 bases from V and 0 bases from J, leaving 17 bases between. The CDR3 spells CASRLEGVSSYNEQFF. CDR3 DNA sequence: TGTGCCAGCCGCCTTGAGGGCGTAAGCTCCTACAATGAGCAGTTCTTC.

The chain employs TRBV5-6 and TRBJ2-4; no definite D call. Trimming removed 1 base at V and 1 base at J, with 3 bases between. This CDR3 spans 13 amino acids. Germline-derived CDR1 and CDR2 are SGHDT and YYEEEE. CDR3 DNA sequence: TGTGCCAGCAGCTTGAACGCCAAAAACATTCAGTACTTC. This translates into CASSLNAKNIQYF. Looking up the rest from reference TRBV5-6 and TRBJ2-4 gives the full variable domain: DAGVTQSPTHLIKTRGQQVTLRCSPKSGHDTVSWYQQALGQGPQFIFQYYEEEERQRGNFPDRFSGHQFPNYSSELNVNALLLGDSALYLCASSLNAKNIQYFGAGTRLSVL.

This clonotype was seen at least ten times. This chain joins TRBV12-3 or TRBV12-4 and TRBJ2-7, with TRBD1 identical over 7 bases. The CDR3 has 14 amino acids. V shed 5 bases, J shed 2 bases, and the junction held 6 bases outside the gene matches. The CDR3 region has the DNA TGTGCCAGCAGTCCGACAGGGAGTGCCTACGAGCAGTACTTC. Protein: CASSPTGSAYEQYF.

The V call is TRBV15, the J call TRBJ2-2; D is undetermined. Germline values: CDR1 LNHNV, CDR2 YYDKDF (reference sequence). The CDR3 is 16 amino acids. V was shortened by 3 bases and J by 6 bases, with 17 bases between the two germline ends. The CDR3 sequence: CATSRVTWANSGELFF. CDR3 in DNA: TGTGCCACCAGCAGGGTAACTTGGGCAAACTCCGGGGAGCTGTTTTTT.

This chain joins TRBV28 and TRBJ2-7, with TRBD2 as a possible D gene (6 bases). There are 14 residues in the CDR3. Germline-derived CDR1 and CDR2 are MDHEN and SYDVKM. The V and J ends lost 9 bases and 0 bases respectively, with 15 bases between them. The CDR3 is CASHPAGSSYEQYF. Here the CDR3 DNA reads TGTGCCAGTCACCCGGCGGGGAGCTCCTACGAGCAGTACTTC.

The J gene is TRBJ2-7, the V gene TRBV20-1, with 10 bases that match TRBD1. The CDR3 is 13 residues long. The germline V gene encodes CDR1 DFQATT and CDR2 SNEGSKA (reference sequence). V lost 5 bases to trimming and J lost 4 bases; unmatched junction nucleotides: 5. CDR3 residues: CSARDRGEYEQYF. DNA of the CDR3: TGCAGTGCTCGGGACAGGGGCGAATACGAGCAGTACTTC.

This clonotype came up many times. The V gene is TRBV12-3 or TRBV12-4, the J gene TRBJ1-6; D might be TRBD1 (6 bases). Trimming left V 0 bases short and J 10 bases short, with 16 bases between. The CDR3 is 16 residues long. The CDR3 coding sequence is TGTGCCAGCAGTTTAGCCGGCAGGGGCTCTGGGTCACCCCTCCACTTT. Protein sequence: CASSLAGRGSGSPLHF.

This clonotype was counted a few times. The chain recombines TRBV27 with TRBJ2-2; 11 nucleotides agree with TRBD2. J lost 5 bases, V lost 6 bases, and 14 bases had no gene match. Germline CDR1 reads MNHEY; CDR2 reads SMNVEV (reference sequence). This CDR3 spans 18 amino acids. This CDR3 is CASRTLTSGGSGTGELFF. The CDR3 DNA reads TGTGCCAGCAGGACACTAACTAGCGGGGGTTCGGGGACCGGGGAGCTGTTTTTT.

In this sample, this clonotype turned up a few times. The gene calls are TRBV7-9 and TRBJ2-7; a weak D match, TRBD1 (6 bases). In germline, CDR1 is SEHNR, CDR2 FQNEAQ (reference sequence). Trimming took 2 bases from V and 6 from J, leaving 11 bases between them. The CDR3 totals 13 residues. The CDR3 reads CASSLNRVGEQYF. CDR3 nucleotide sequence: TGTGCCAGCAGCTTAAACAGGGTAGGCGAGCAGTACTTC.